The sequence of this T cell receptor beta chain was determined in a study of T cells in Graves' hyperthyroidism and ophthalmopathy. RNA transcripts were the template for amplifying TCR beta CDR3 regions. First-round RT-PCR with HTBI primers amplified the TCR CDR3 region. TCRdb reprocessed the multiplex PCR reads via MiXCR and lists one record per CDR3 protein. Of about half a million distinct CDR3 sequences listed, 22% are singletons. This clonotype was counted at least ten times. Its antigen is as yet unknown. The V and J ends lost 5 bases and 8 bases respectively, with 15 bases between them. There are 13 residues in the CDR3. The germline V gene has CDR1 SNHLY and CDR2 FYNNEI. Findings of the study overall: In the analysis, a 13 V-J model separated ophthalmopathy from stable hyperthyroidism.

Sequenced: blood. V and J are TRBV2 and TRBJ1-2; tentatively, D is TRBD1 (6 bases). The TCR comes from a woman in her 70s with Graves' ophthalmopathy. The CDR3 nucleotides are TGTGCCAGCAGTCCGGGGGCTAGAAGAGGCTACACCTTC. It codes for CASSPGARRGYTF.